The 15 T cell receptor beta chains below all came from one sample that was sequenced in a study of blood T cell repertoires in COVID-19. Sequencing used immunoSEQ multiplex PCR; TCRdb keeps in-frame clones, though not all of them. The table has about half a million clones, approximately 85% seen once. Source material: peripheral blood. The receptors shown here come from a human donor in a cohort sampled during active COVID-19.

This rearrangement joins TRBV27 to TRBJ2-7; 9 nucleotides match TRBD1. Germline lookup yields CDR1 MNHEY and CDR2 SMNVEV (reference sequence). This CDR3 spans 13 amino acids. Germline trimming cut 4 bases from V and 6 bases from J; bases unmatched to any gene: 4. The CDR3 coding sequence is TGTGCCAGCAGTTACGGGACAGGGATCGAGCAGTACTTC. Protein product: CASSYGTGIEQYF.

The rearrangement joins TRBV6-2 or TRBV6-3 to TRBJ2-1, with D unclear. This CDR3 is 14 amino acids long. V lost 7 bases, J lost 2 bases, and 12 bases lay in between. Germline CDR1 MNHEY, CDR2 SVGEGT. The CDR3 DNA is TGTGCCAGCACCCCGAGTGCCCCCTACAATGAGCAGTTCTTC. Translated, it gives CASTPSAPYNEQFF.

This rearrangement joins TRBV6-2 or TRBV6-3 to TRBJ2-7; a weak D match, TRBD2 (6 bases). V lost 3 bases, J lost 2 bases, and 17 bases lay in between. The CDR3 totals 16 residues. CDR1 and CDR2 from the germline V gene are MNHEY and SVGEGT. This CDR3 reads CASSYYRDSGAYEQYF. CDR3 nucleotides: TGTGCCAGCAGTTATTACCGGGACTCGGGGGCCTACGAGCAGTACTTC.

This chain uses TRBV5-1 with TRBJ2-7, with D perhaps matching TRBD1 (7 bases). Germline V gene data show CDR1 as SGHRS and CDR2 as YFSETQ. V lost 7 bases, J lost 6 bases, and 17 bases lay in between. This CDR3 is 13 amino acids long. Here the CDR3 reads CASYDLRGVEQYF. As DNA, the CDR3 is TGCGCCAGCTACGACCTCAGGGGGGTCGAGCAGTACTTC.

This clone was seen a handful of times. The J gene is TRBJ2-6, the V gene TRBV19; D possibly corresponds to TRBD2 (7 bases). Per germline, CDR1 LNHDA and CDR2 SQIVND (reference sequence). With 1 base removed from V and 1 base from J, the gap between germline ends came to 20 bases. The CDR3 extends over 20 amino acids. CDR3 coding DNA: TGTGCCAGTAGTATAGGTGGGGGGGCCCCTCTAGGATCTGGGGCCAACGTCCTGACTTTC. It yields the protein CASSIGGGAPLGSGANVLTF.

The genes are TRBV7-3 and TRBJ2-3, with 7 bases aligning to TRBD2. The V gene end was trimmed by 5 bases and the J gene end by 5 bases; junction bases not matched to a gene: 7. Germline V CDR1 and CDR2: SGHTA, FQGTGA. The CDR3 contains 14 residues. The CDR3 DNA is TGTGCCAGCAGCCCAGGACTAGTAATAGATACGCAGTATTTT. Translation gives CASSPGLVIDTQYF.

This clone appeared a single time. The chain recombines TRBV19 with TRBJ2-1; 11 bases fit TRBD2. There are 16 residues in the CDR3. Trimming at V came to 2 bases and at J to 4 bases, leaving 4 bases not matched to a gene. Germline CDR1 reads LNHDA; CDR2 reads SQIVND (reference sequence). The CDR3 DNA follows: TGTGCCAGTAGTATACCCGGGACTAGCGGTTACAATGAGCAGTTCTTC. It is translated as CASSIPGTSGYNEQFF. The full variable domain, completed using reference TRBV19 and TRBJ2-1, is DGGITQSPKYLFRKEGQNVTLSCEQNLNHDAMYWYRQDPGQGLRLIYYSQIVNDFQKGDIAEGYSVSREKKESFPLTVTSAQKNPTAFYLCASSIPGTSGYNEQFFGPGTRLTVL.

The chain uses TRBV14 and TRBJ1-2; perhaps TRBD1 as D (6 bases). Germline V CDR1 and CDR2: SGHDN, FVKESK. This CDR3 has 13 residues. The ends were cut back, 4 bases at V and 7 bases at J, with 13 bases in the middle. Written as DNA, the CDR3 is TGTGCCAGCAGCCGACCCAGGGGCTCTGGCTACACCTTC. It encodes CASSRPRGSGYTF.

This clone showed up just a few times. This chain uses TRBV29-1 with TRBJ1-1; tentative D call: TRBD1 (5 bases). The V end lost 4 bases, the J end lost 3 bases, and 18 bases lay between the germline ends. The CDR3 consists of 15 residues. CDR1 is SQVTM and CDR2 is ANQGSEA in the germline V gene. This CDR3 is CSVAIKGALDTEAFF. The CDR3 DNA reads TGCAGCGTTGCCATTAAAGGGGCGCTTGACACTGAAGCTTTCTTT.

This clone was observed once. The gene calls are TRBV7-2 and TRBJ2-7, with 8 bases fitting TRBD2. CDR3 length equals 13 residues. Germline V gene lookup returns CDR1 SGHTA and CDR2 FQGNSA. V trimming: 8 bases; J trimming: 4 bases; junction bases outside the gene matches: 7. CDR3 DNA: TGTGCCAGCGCCAAGGGACTAGAGTACGAGCAGTACTTC. Translating it yields CASAKGLEYEQYF.

The CDR3 coding sequence is TGTGCCAGCAGCTCCCCCCGTTTGGTAGTCGATGAGCAGTTCTTC. It encodes CASSSPRLVVDEQFF. The V gene is TRBV7-6, the J gene TRBJ2-1; no clear D. V dropped 4 bases and J dropped 8 bases, with 18 bases sitting between them. This CDR3 has 15 amino acids. The germline CDR1 and CDR2 sequences are SGHVS and FNYEAQ.

The genes are TRBV7-9 and TRBJ2-1; 9 bases align to TRBD1. V lost 3 bases to trimming and J lost 8 bases; unmatched junction nucleotides: 5. CDR1 and CDR2 (germline): SEHNR, FQNEAQ (reference sequence). The CDR3 has 14 amino acids. The CDR3 DNA is TGTGCCAGCAGCTTCGGTGGACAGGGGTATGAGCAGTTCTTC. It encodes CASSFGGQGYEQFF. Together with reference TRBV7-9 and TRBJ2-1, the CDR3 gives the full variable domain: DTGVSQNPRHKITKRGQNVTFRCDPISEHNRLYWYRQTLGQGPEFLTYFQNEAQLEKSRLLSDRFSAERPKGSFSTLEIQRTEQGDSAMYLCASSFGGQGYEQFFGPGTRLTVL.

The J gene is TRBJ2-7, the V gene TRBV7-2; tentative D call: TRBD2 (5 bases). Trimming removed 7 bases at V and 5 bases at J, with 18 bases between. Germline V gene data show CDR1 as SGHTA and CDR2 as FQGNSA. The CDR3 covers 14 residues. The CDR3 nucleotides read TGTGCCAGCACCCCCCAAGTTGAGGGCCACGAGCAGTACTTC. It specifies CASTPQVEGHEQYF.

About this clone: Other DNA sequences in the sample encode the same CDR3. The chain links TRBV19 to TRBJ2-2, with no clear D. CDR1 LNHDA and CDR2 SQIVND come from the germline V gene (reference sequence). The CDR3 has 12 amino acids. V lost 6 bases and J lost 6, with 8 bases in between. The DNA of the CDR3 is TGTGCCAGTAGCCCCCCGGCCGGGGAGCTGTTTTTT. The encoded protein is CASSPPAGELFF. Based on the CDR3 plus reference TRBV19 and TRBJ2-2, the full variable domain is DGGITQSPKYLFRKEGQNVTLSCEQNLNHDAMYWYRQDPGQGLRLIYYSQIVNDFQKGDIAEGYSVSREKKESFPLTVTSAQKNPTAFYLCASSPPAGELFFGEGSRLTVL.

This clone has more than one count but fewer than ten. The chain links TRBV7-8 to TRBJ1-1; 8 positions agree with TRBD1. Germline V gene lookup returns CDR1 SGHVS and CDR2 FQNEAQ. The CDR3 has 14 amino acids. Losses at the gene ends were 5 bases for V and 3 bases for J; bases not matched to a gene: 5. The CDR3 region has the DNA TGTGCCAGCAGCGAAGAGACAGGGGACACTGAAGCTTTCTTT. It yields the protein CASSEETGDTEAFF.